This T cell receptor (beta chain) was sequenced for a study of cytomegalovirus exposure and HLA in healthy donors (dated by TCRdb to the late 2010s). Notes on the research overall: In an earlier analysis of approximately 500 of the donors, 250 to 350 Gb of sequence data and 95 million to 130 million unique TCR beta sequences from some 170 million T cells were reported. Approximately 310 gigabases of sequencing data and roughly 80 million unique TCR sequences made up an early release that covered 640 HLA-typed donors. The genetic ancestry cluster associated with self-reported Caucasian donors included roughly 84% of the approximately 400 genotyped donors. The study aimed to test whether signatures of past pathogen exposure could be identified by cataloging public T cell receptors. Using immunosequencing, the study profiled T cell repertoires from 640 or so subjects and related those repertoires to cytomegalovirus serostatus. A separate validation cohort of some 130 different subjects was used in addition to the roughly 720-subject first cohort. To predict cytomegalovirus infection status, the study combined high-throughput TCR immunosequencing, statistical association of individual TCRs with disease status, and machine learning. To study patterns of TCR occurrence, a later analysis re-analyzed previously published TCR beta repertoires from 550 to 800 donors and added high-resolution HLA genotyping. Rather than drawing on any new phenotypic data, the later analysis identified candidate immune exposures from TCR beta sequences and the way those sequences occurred across donors. An earlier analysis of 587 of the donors used high-throughput TCR beta sequencing to judge whether each TCR beta V gene segment behaved as functional or pseudogenic. Donor age, sex, ethnicity and CMV serostatus were collected together with the repertoire data. A later genetic analysis used genome-wide SNP genotypes for about 60% of the roughly 700 donors, treating that subset as a discovery cohort. All discovery cohort repertoires had been generated on a single sequencing platform. HLA typing included class I and class II loci at four-digit resolution. Typing coverage differed by locus: A, B, C, DRB1 and DQB1 were typed in roughly 620-630 donors, DQA1 in roughly 510, DPA1 in 606, and DPB1 in 400 to 480. Four or five DR-DQ haplotypes were handled as single units for association and clustering, since linkage in the cohort was strong. Among almost 400 genotyped donors of the cohort, an average of around 240,000 unique TCR beta nucleotide sequences were sequenced per donor, approximately 20% of them non-productive. Results and caveats for the whole study, not just this receptor: When HLA alleles, especially DR and DQ, strongly co-occurred, attributing TCR associations to individual alleles was difficult. A later analysis found that HLA-associated TCR beta chains were more clonally expanded and had lower generation probabilities than equally common non-associated chains. In a later analysis, most CMV-associated TCR beta chains were found to appear HLA-restricted, with HLA associations seemingly driven largely by CMV exposure. Linkage disequilibrium might explain the correlated functional status among segregating V segments, but an unknown experimental factor could not be excluded. The cohort was sequenced for TCR beta chains only, and without alpha or paired-chain data the features that could be detected were limited. In a later genetic analysis, a missense DCLRE1C variant was associated with V-gene and J-gene trimming of TCR beta chains, and the association was replicated in an independent cohort. The classifier was reported to diagnose cytomegalovirus status with high specificity and sensitivity in both the original cohort and the validation cohort. The 87-base-pair reads could not distinguish some IMGT-functional V segments, including TRBV6-2 and TRBV6-3, so those segments were excluded. A further reported finding was that TCR beta sequences accurately predicted the HLA-A and HLA-B alleles for most subjects in the first cohort. In a later analysis, around 17,000 TCR beta sequences were associated with specific HLA alleles at a false discovery rate of 0.05. Three of the identified cytomegalovirus-associated TCR beta chains were confirmed in vitro to be specific for cytomegalovirus antigens. The earlier analysis of 450 to 700 of the donors excluded about 16 rarely observed V segments, including chromosome 9 orphons, because counts were too low. In a later analysis, TCR association rates were found to vary across HLA loci, with the most associated TCRs seen for DRB1 alleles and the fewest for HLA-C alleles. For the cohort, immune exposure information was limited to CMV serostatus. According to a later genetic analysis, donors in an Asian-associated ancestry cluster had fewer N-insertions in productive TCRs than the roughly 670-donor mean. A later analysis reported that several top co-occurrence clusters appeared linked to parvovirus B19, influenza, CMV and Epstein-Barr virus. An earlier analysis of some 590 of the donors showed that most TCR beta V segments appeared in productive rearrangements either about 87% or about 30% of the time, which broadly matched IMGT annotations. Because HLA typing was unavailable for some donors at each locus, only the typed subset was used in association tests. The authors suggested that the approach could potentially be generalized to other disease states and immunological phenotypes. Across donors, most TCR sequences were observed very rarely, whereas some public TCRs were present in many individuals. Roughly uniform sequencing depth across donors was assumed in presence/absence analyses, although this assumption may not hold. The sequencing pipeline was judged likely to have produced a cluster of highly shared sequence variants as a technical artifact. The study gave a list of under 200 TCR beta chains associated with cytomegalovirus.

Worth noting for this clone: Its antigen remains unidentified. Base quality data are lacking; no much larger clone is found one base away.

The V end gives up 7 bases and the J end 3 bases, leaving 15 bases in the junction not matched to a gene. The CDR3 goes from the cysteine to the phenylalanine over 18 residues. Solely the CDR3 DNA is kept, with 54 bases framed from the first base. CDR1 KGHSH and CDR2 LQKENI are derived from the germline V gene. The method was the immunoSEQ multiplex PCR assay. A mixture of 60 forward primers for TCR Vbeta segments and 13 reverse primers for TCR Jbeta segments was used in the multiplex PCR. Amplification of the CDR3 region of rearranged TCR beta genes was performed with a multiplex PCR assay on genomic DNA. The Illumina HiSeq System was used to sequence the amplified TCR beta libraries as 87-base-pair reads. The authors processed their data as follows. Across the 500 to 850 repertoires, a later analysis counted tens of millions of unique TCR beta chains, about 10 million of which were shared by at least two donors. Raw reads were error-corrected and collapsed into unique sequences with a nearest-neighbor algorithm that merged closely related sequences to remove PCR and sequencing errors. Alignment of CDR3 sequences to IMGT reference sequences was used to assign V, D and J gene segments. For a sequence to be retained, a match of at least six nucleotides was required to both a V gene segment and a J gene segment. A rearrangement counted as productive if the CDR3 had no stop codons and remained in frame with V and J, and every other rearrangement counted as non-productive. CDR3 was defined by IMGT convention, running from the second conserved V-encoded cysteine to the conserved J-encoded phenylalanine. The earlier analysis of some 580 of the donors excluded any sequence lacking an unambiguous match to a single V gene segment. An earlier analysis of around 600 of the donors classified V segments as functional when productive rearrangements were above 56.7% and as segregating when the standard deviation between donors was above 5%. To diagnose cytomegalovirus status from the catalog of TCR beta chain sequences, a statistical classification framework was built. V and J gene assignment, in a later analysis, came from comparing TCR nucleotide sequences with IMGT/GENE-DB human TR gene sequences. In a later analysis, CDR3 sequences and most-parsimonious VDJ recombination scenarios were assigned using the TCRdist pipeline. In a later analysis, each TCR beta chain was defined by its CDR3 amino acid sequence together with its V-gene family, and reads without a unique V-gene family were excluded. A later analysis removed roughly 590 highly shared, low-generation-probability nucleotide sequences to deal with suspected cross-contamination and a sequencing artifact. In a later analysis, a clonal expansion index was calculated for each public chain from normalized within-repertoire ranks of inferred template counts. A later analysis computed generation probabilities with a VDJ recombination model fitted to out-of-frame rearrangements, and checked the results against IGoR. In a later analysis, TCR-TCR, TCR-HLA and TCR-CMV co-occurrence was scored with hypergeometric tests, and a repertoire-size bias correction was applied to TCR pairs. In a later analysis, false discovery rates were estimated by permuting HLA or CMV assignments 20 times. A later analysis grouped co-occurring TCRs with DBSCAN, adding TCRdist sequence similarity when clustering within HLA-allele-positive subsets. For co-occurrence clustering, repertoires with fewer than 30,000 or more than 120,000 public chains were excluded, along with four or five repertoires with anomalous nucleotide sharing. As stored in TCRdb, this immuneACCESS dataset retains in-frame rearrangements with V and J assigned. A fraction of the clones does not appear; measured against another copy, unresolved V genes explain less than half of the discrepancy, and the remainder lacks a known reason. The V and J calls and the clone size are those of that table, but D and trimming were determined from the DNA. For this sample the table gives some 250,000 clones, of which 82% were detected only once. The biggest ten clones account for around 5.7% of the sample.

The cohort was made up of 650 to 700 healthy bone marrow donors. At the time of sampling, all cohort members were nominally healthy, though unrecorded immune exposures were likely present. The donor was CMV seropositive and belonged to the group of 250 to 300 seropositive cohort members. A peripheral blood sample was provided by each donor, and peripheral blood mononuclear cells were used for TCR beta sequencing. The Qiagen DNeasy Blood Extraction Kit was used to extract genomic DNA from the blood cell samples. This clonotype was sampled from a woman aged 40-49 years in good health and CMV-seropositive. The chain uses TRBV18 and TRBJ1-1; 12 of the junction bases match TRBD1. The sequenced material came from PBMCs. The encoded CDR3 is CASYRGTGQGAGYTEAFF. The bases are TGTGCCAGCTACCGGGGAACGGGACAGGGGGCTGGGTACACTGAAGCTTTCTTT.